These 13 T cell receptor beta chains were all obtained from the same sample, sequenced in a study of response to subunit inactivated influenza vaccine. TCRdb recomputed calls from the RT-PCR reads with MiXCR, one row per CDR3 protein. The sample includes around 570,000 distinct CDR3 sequences, approximately 10% seen only once; the top ten take approximately 10%. A further study also used this sample, focusing on T cells expressing NK-cell markers. From that paper: In generating TCR beta cDNA, 5'RACE template switching with UMIs was used.

The sequencing here drew on PBMCs from blood, taken on the day of vaccination. The receptors originated from a man in his forties or fifties who received an inactivated influenza vaccine.

This clonotype has more than one count but fewer than ten. The chain has TRBV2 and TRBJ2-1; D is possibly TRBD1 (5 bases). Germline V gene lookup returns CDR1 SNHLY and CDR2 FYNNEI. V was cut by 1 base and J by 9 bases, with 13 bases left in between. CDR3 size: 14 residues. The CDR3 region is CASSEGAGFGEQFF. The CDR3 DNA reads as TGTGCCAGCAGTGAAGGGGCAGGGTTTGGTGAGCAGTTCTTC. Filled out from reference TRBV2 and TRBJ2-1, the complete variable domain reads EPEVTQTPSHQVTQMGQEVILRCVPISNHLYFYWYRQILGQKVEFLVSFYNNEISEKSEIFDDQFSVERPDGSNFTLKIRSTKLEDSAMYFCASSEGAGFGEQFFGPGTRLTVL.

V usage is TRBV5-6 and J usage is TRBJ2-7; TRBD2 matches at 8 bases. Trimming at V came to 0 bases and at J to 3 bases, leaving 5 bases not matched to a gene. Germline V gene data show CDR1 as SGHDT and CDR2 as YYEEEE. The CDR3 has 15 amino acids. CDR3 coding DNA: TGTGCCAGCAGCTTGGATCGGGGGGGCGGCTACGAGCAGTACTTC. Protein sequence: CASSLDRGGGYEQYF.

The chain combines TRBV2 with TRBJ2-2; D is ambiguous. The germline V gene encodes CDR1 SNHLY and CDR2 FYNNEI. The V gene lost 5 bases and the J gene lost 6 bases, with 16 bases spanning the gap. The CDR3 covers 15 residues. In DNA form, the CDR3 reads TGTGCCAGCAGTCCTGATGCCCTCGAGGCCGGGGAGCTGTTTTTT. Translated, it gives CASSPDALEAGELFF.

This clonotype was observed many times. The genes are TRBV5-1 and TRBJ1-4, with D uncertain. This CDR3 has 14 residues. Trimming stripped 5 bases from V and 0 bases from J, with 8 bases between. CDR1 SGHRS and CDR2 YFSETQ come from the germline V gene. DNA of the CDR3: TGCGCCAGCAGGCGGGGAGCAACTAATGAAAAACTGTTTTTT. Translation gives CASRRGATNEKLFF.

The gene calls are TRBV9 and TRBJ2-1; 12 positions match TRBD1. The germline V gene has CDR1 SGDLS and CDR2 YYNGEE. The trim removed 5 bases at V and 5 bases at J, leaving 8 bases unmatched. This CDR3 is 16 amino acids long. The CDR3 loop reads CASSRLGTGGHNEQFF. The DNA of the CDR3 is TGTGCCAGCAGTCGTTTAGGGACAGGGGGCCACAATGAGCAGTTCTTC.

This clonotype came up a few times. This rearrangement joins TRBV21-1 to TRBJ2-3; TRBD2 is taken as the D call from the table, unchecked against the DNA. TRBV21-1 is a listed pseudogene. The CDR3 is 15 residues long. The CDR3 is CASSKTSGVPDTQYF. In DNA, the CDR3 is TGTGCCAGCAGCAAAACTAGCGGGGTTCCAGATACGCAGTATTTT.

This clonotype was recorded a few times. The J gene is TRBJ2-3, the V gene TRBV12-3 or TRBV12-4, with TRBD1 matching over 8 bases. The CDR3 is 14 residues long. J gave up 7 bases and V 4 bases, and 7 bases lay outside the gene matches. In nucleotides, the CDR3 is TGTGCCAGCAGTTCACGGACAGGGACGAATACGCAGTATTTT. This sequence encodes CASSSRTGTNTQYF.

This clonotype was observed at least ten times. The chain joins TRBV12-3 or TRBV12-4 to TRBJ2-7; D is unclear. Trimming shortened V by 2 bases and J by 1 base, and 6 bases separated the two germline ends. CDR3 size: 13 residues. The CDR3 coding sequence is TGTGCCAGCAGTTTAAGCGCGTCCTACGAGCAGTACTTC. Translating gives CASSLSASYEQYF.

The chain combines TRBV20-1 with TRBJ2-5; a possible D gene is TRBD1 (6 bases). Deletions cut 7 bases from V and 3 bases from J, with 18 bases between. Looked up from germline, CDR1 is DFQATT and CDR2 is SNEGSKA (reference sequence). CDR3 length equals 14 residues. The CDR3 DNA reads TGCAGTGTCACTCTTCGGACAGATAAAGAGACCCAGTACTTC. Its protein product is CSVTLRTDKETQYF.

The rearrangement links TRBV7-2 to TRBJ2-2; TRBD2 is a possible D gene (5 bases). Deletions cut 1 base from V and 5 bases from J, with 14 bases between. The CDR3 has 16 residues. The germline gives CDR1 SGHTA, CDR2 FQGNSA. In DNA form, the CDR3 reads TGTGCCAGCAGCTTAGTCGGCGGGCCCACGACCGGGGAGCTGTTTTTT. Translation: CASSLVGGPTTGELFF.

This clonotype was observed a few times. The chain carries TRBV4-2 and TRBJ2-7, with a possible D match to TRBD1 (6 bases). The CDR3 is made up of 15 amino acids. Germline V gene sequence: CDR1 LGHNA, CDR2 YNFKEQ. Trimming cost V 0 bases and J 0 bases, with 9 bases left between them. For the CDR3, the DNA is TGTGCCAGCAGCCAAGAACAGGGAAGCTCCTACGAGCAGTACTTC. It yields the protein CASSQEQGSSYEQYF.

This clonotype was counted once. The V and J genes are TRBV12-3 or TRBV12-4 and TRBJ1-2; D gene uncertain. The CDR3 extends over 16 amino acids. The V end lost 5 bases, the J end lost 0 bases, and 16 bases lay between the germline ends. CDR3 protein: CASSGGSLVPNYGYTF. In nucleotides, the CDR3 is TGTGCCAGCAGTGGCGGCAGCTTAGTCCCTAACTATGGCTACACCTTC.

This chain connects TRBV27 to TRBJ2-7, with D possibly TRBD2 on 5 matching bases. Germline V gives CDR1 MNHEY, CDR2 SMNVEV (reference sequence). The CDR3 is 16 amino acids. Trimming left V 5 bases short and J 3 bases short, with 20 bases between. Here the CDR3 reads CASSPFRGSPSYEQYF. The DNA for the CDR3 is TGTGCCAGCAGTCCATTCCGGGGTTCCCCGAGCTACGAGCAGTACTTC.